A selection of T cell receptor beta chains follows, all from one sample in a study of blood T cell repertoires in COVID-19. The assay was immunoSEQ multiplex PCR, and TCRdb's table has in-frame clones only and misses some. The sample contains roughly 380,000 clones, around 85% of which appear only once. The sample was peripheral blood. All receptors come from a woman aged 18-29 years with acute or convalescent COVID-19. Both conserved end residues are part of each CDR3. D genes are given only for firm matches. A clone size is listed for some rows: how often the clone was seen (once, few, many), or a class if it is expanded.

cdr3_aa,cdr3_nt,clone_size,v_call,j_call,d_call
CASSLRSNEKLFF,TGTGCCAGCAGTTTGCGGTCTAATGAAAAACTGTTTTTT,once,TRBV27,TRBJ1-4,NA
CASSHPPRDTQYF,TGTGCCAGCAGCCACCCCCCCCGAGATACGCAGTATTTT,NA,TRBV3-1/TRBV3-2,TRBJ2-3,NA
CASSPETGGTLGQYF,TGCGCCAGCAGCCCGGAGACAGGGGGGACTCTGGGGCAGTACTTC,NA,TRBV5-1,TRBJ2-7,TRBD1
CASSEGTFYGYTF,TGTGCCAGCAGTGAGGGGACATTTTATGGCTACACCTTC,NA,TRBV12-3/TRBV12-4,TRBJ1-2,NA
CASSPRAGQETQYF,TGTGCCAGCAGTCCCCGGGCAGGGCAAGAGACCCAGTACTTC,NA,TRBV28,TRBJ2-5,NA
CSVSPGQVYEQYF,TGCAGCGTTTCCCCGGGACAGGTCTACGAGCAGTACTTC,NA,TRBV29-1,TRBJ2-7,TRBD1
CASSVGPGQGLADGYTF,TGTGCCAGCAGCGTAGGCCCGGGACAGGGCTTGGCGGATGGCTACACCTTC,NA,TRBV9,TRBJ1-2,TRBD1
CASTLGGVTEAFF,TGTGCCAGCACCCTAGGGGGGGTCACTGAAGCTTTCTTT,NA,TRBV28,TRBJ1-1,NA
CTPILAGWTGELFF,TGCACCCCCATTCTAGCGGGGTGGACCGGGGAGCTGTTTTTT,NA,TRBV1,TRBJ2-2,NA
CASRDPGTGGYEQYF,TGCGCCAGCCGCGACCCCGGGACAGGGGGGTACGAGCAGTACTTC,NA,TRBV5-1,TRBJ2-7,TRBD1
CASSLEQGMNNEQFF,TGTGCCAGCAGTTTGGAACAGGGTATGAACAATGAGCAGTTCTTC,NA,TRBV28,TRBJ2-1,NA
CASSISAGGSTYEQFF,TGTGCCAGTAGTATATCTGCGGGAGGGTCTACATATGAGCAGTTCTTC,NA,TRBV19,TRBJ2-1,TRBD2
CASSLRFAGGTEAFF,TGTGCCAGCAGCTTGCGTTTCGCGGGGGGAACTGAAGCTTTCTTT,once,TRBV5-6,TRBJ1-1,NA
CASSSPTGRYGYTF,TGTGCCAGCAGTTCCCCGACAGGGCGCTATGGCTACACCTTC,NA,TRBV6-5,TRBJ1-2,TRBD1
CAWSVGQGVREQYF,TGTGCCTGGAGTGTCGGACAGGGGGTCCGGGAGCAGTACTTC,NA,TRBV30,TRBJ2-7,TRBD1
CASSSGQENIQYF,TGTGCCAGCAGCTCGGGACAGGAAAACATTCAGTACTTC,few,TRBV5-4,TRBJ2-4,TRBD1
CASTQINTGELFF,TGCGCCAGCACTCAGATTAACACCGGGGAGCTGTTTTTT,NA,TRBV10-2,TRBJ2-2,NA
CASNLGGLNEKLFF,TGTGCTAGCAACCTGGGGGGGTTGAATGAAAAACTGTTTTTT,NA,TRBV12-5,TRBJ1-4,NA
CASSQVSGSGNEKLFF,TGTGCCAGCAGCCAAGTATCGGGGTCCGGTAATGAAAAACTGTTTTTT,NA,TRBV3-1/TRBV3-2,TRBJ1-4,NA
CASARADQGNEKLFF,TGTGCCAGCGCCCGAGCCGACCAGGGGAATGAAAAACTGTTTTTT,NA,TRBV5-4,TRBJ1-4,NA
CASSLGLHHLDEQYF,TGTGCCAGCAGCTTGGGCTTGCACCACCTTGACGAGCAGTACTTC,NA,TRBV7-3,TRBJ2-7,NA
CASSVTGTRAYEQYF,TGCGCCAGCAGCGTTACCGGGACACGGGCCTACGAGCAGTACTTC,NA,TRBV5-1,TRBJ2-7,NA
CASSWSSNQPQHF,TGTGCCAGCAGTTGGAGTAGCAATCAGCCCCAGCATTTT,few,TRBV27,TRBJ1-5,NA
CASSDYGSSYNEQFF,TGCGCCAGCAGTGATTACGGGAGCTCCTACAATGAGCAGTTCTTC,NA,TRBV10-2,TRBJ2-1,NA
CASKGAREVEKLFF,TGTGCCAGCAAGGGGGCCAGGGAAGTAGAAAAACTGTTTTTT,NA,TRBV2,TRBJ1-4,TRBD1